This T cell receptor (beta chain) was sequenced for a study of T cells after posttransplantation cyclophosphamide. General study results and limits: Donor-recipient repertoire similarity was low at 1-2 months, rising over year one. Recipient CMV seropositivity and CMV reactivation strongly tracked TRB clonality.

Busulfan-fludarabine conditioning, marrow transplant, and cyclophosphamide on days +3 and +4 were administered. V was pared by 2 bases and J by 2 bases, with 2 bases of the junction left unmatched. CDR1 is LGHNA and CDR2 is YNFKEQ in the germline V gene. The CDR3 is made up of 15 amino acids. Method: immunoSEQ multiplex PCR; TCRdb's copy keeps in-frame clones and lacks some. The data contain 2,000 to 2,500 clones, about 81% of them singletons. Worth noting for this clone: Its antigen is not known.

The receptor's source is a male patient in his fifties or sixties who received an allogeneic stem cell transplant from a related donor and was CMV-positive. Some T cells may trace back to the graft donor. Sequencing was performed on CD8+ T cells sorted from blood, taken roughly 340 days after allogeneic stem cell transplant with posttransplant cyclophosphamide. This rearrangement joins TRBV4-2 to TRBJ2-3; 9 nucleotides align to TRBD2. This CDR3 is CASSQLAGNTDTQYF. In DNA, the CDR3 is TGTGCCAGCAGCCAACTAGCGGGAAACACAGATACGCAGTATTTT.